The rows below give T cell receptor beta chains drawn from one sample of a study of T cells in tuberculosis. The data were produced by immunoSEQ multiplex PCR, yet TCRdb's version contains in-frame clones alone and is incomplete. Among tens of thousands of clones listed, around 97% were seen once. Sequencing was done on a sample of PBMCs. The origin of the receptors is a donor aged 10-35 years with latent tuberculosis or without tuberculosis infection. CDR3s include the opening cysteine and the closing phenylalanine or tryptophan. The D gene is left open where the match is weak. Rows may omit the clone size; those that give it use once, few, many or a size class.

d_gene	j_gene	abundance	v_gene	CDR3nt	CDR3aa
-	TRBJ1-5	-	TRBV19	TGTGCCAGTAGTATCCCGGATGAGGGAACCGGCAATCAGCCCCAGCATTTT	CASSIPDEGTGNQPQHF
TRBD1	TRBJ1-1	-	TRBV5-5	TGTGCCAGCAGCTTGGACAGGGGCACTGAAGCTTTCTTT	CASSLDRGTEAFF
TRBD2	TRBJ2-7	-	TRBV10-3	TGTGCCATCAGTGGGACTAGCGGGTACCGCTACGAGCAGTACTTC	CAISGTSGYRYEQYF
-	TRBJ1-1	-	TRBV2	TGTGCCAGCAGTGATTCAGGGGACACTGAAGCTTTCTTT	CASSDSGDTEAFF
-	TRBJ2-3	-	TRBV5-1	TGCGCCAGCAGCTTGGGGTTGCGGCGGGACACAGATACGCAGTATTTT	CASSLGLRRDTDTQYF
TRBD1	TRBJ1-2	-	TRBV2	TGTGCCAGCAGGAACCGGACAGGGGGCGGCTATGGCTACACCTTC	CASRNRTGGGYGYTF
-	TRBJ2-2	-	TRBV5-1	TGCGCCAGCAGCTTGGTATTTACGAACACCGGGGAGCTGTTTTTT	CASSLVFTNTGELFF
-	TRBJ2-1	-	TRBV5-6	TGTGCCAGCAGCTTGGGGGTGAGGGCCCTCACCAACAATGAGCAGTTCTTC	CASSLGVRALTNNEQFF
-	TRBJ1-5	-	TRBV2	TGTGCCACGCAGAACAGGGATAGCAATCAGCCCCAGCATTTT	CATQNRDSNQPQHF
-	TRBJ2-3	-	TRBV19	TGTGCCAGTATCGGCGGGGATTTTTATAATACGCAGTATTTT	CASIGGDFYNTQYF
-	TRBJ2-7	-	TRBV29-1	TGCAGCGTTGGCAGGGGCGACGAGCAGTACTTC	CSVGRGDEQYF
-	TRBJ2-4	-	TRBV2	TGTGCCAGCAGTGAAGGGCTCGTACGGAGAACCAAAAACATTCAGTACTTC	CASSEGLVRRTKNIQYF
-	TRBJ2-3	-	TRBV6-5	TGTGCCAGCAGCCCCAGGGGACCTAGCACAGATACGCAGTATTTT	CASSPRGPSTDTQYF
-	TRBJ1-5	-	TRBV25-1	TGTGCCAGCAGTGAAAGCGGCTTTTCCATGGGCGGCAATCAGCCCCAGCATTTT	CASSESGFSMGGNQPQHF
-	TRBJ1-1	once	TRBV6-1	TGTGCCAGCAGTGTTTCATCTGGCCCAAGTTACACTGAAGCTTTCTTT	CASSVSSGPSYTEAFF
TRBD2	TRBJ2-1	-	TRBV5-1	TGCGCCAGCAGCCTCGGACTAGCGGGGGGCGATGAGCAGTTCTTC	CASSLGLAGGDEQFF
-	TRBJ2-4	-	TRBV4-1	TGCGCCAGCAGCCAAGTGGTAATCCGCGGAGCGGACTCTGACAAAAACATTCAGTACTTC	CASSQVVIRGADSDKNIQYF
TRBD1	TRBJ2-7	-	TRBV28	TGTGCCAGCAGTCCCCGGACAGGGGGCTCCTACGAGCAGTACTTC	CASSPRTGGSYEQYF
-	TRBJ1-3	-	TRBV10-1	TGCGCCAGCAGGCACCCAGGGGACGCCGACTCTGGAAACACCATATATTTT	CASRHPGDADSGNTIYF
-	TRBJ2-5	-	TRBV20-1	TGCAGTGCTAGCGGGAAAGAGACCCAGTACTTC	CSASGKETQYF
TRBD1	TRBJ2-4	-	TRBV11-2	TGTGCCAGCAGCTCCGCCGGACAGGGGGCAAACATTCAGTACTTC	CASSSAGQGANIQYF
-	TRBJ2-2	-	TRBV7-9	TGTGCCAGCAGCTCGACAAGCGGGTCTAACACCGGGGAGCTGTTTTTT	CASSSTSGSNTGELFF
-	TRBJ1-5	once	TRBV19	TGTGCCAGTAACAGGGTAAATCAGCCCCAGCATTTT	CASNRVNQPQHF
-	TRBJ1-1	-	TRBV5-5	TGTGCCAGCAGCTTGGCCTTAGGGGTGGGTGAAGCTTTCTTT	CASSLALGVGEAFF
-	TRBJ1-1	-	TRBV6-6	TGTGCCGCTGGAGGGACTGAAGCTTTCTTT	CAAGGTEAFF
TRBD1	TRBJ1-5	once	TRBV2	TGTGCCAGCAGTACCCCGACAGGGGGTTGGGGTTCGATTCGGCAGCCCCAGCATTTT	CASSTPTGGWGSIRQPQHF
TRBD2	TRBJ2-7	-	TRBV27	TGTGCCAGCAGCTGGGCTAGCGGGTACGAGCAGTACTTC	CASSWASGYEQYF
TRBD2	TRBJ2-1	-	TRBV6-5	TGTGCCAGCAGCCAGAGCGGGAGCTCCTACAATGAGCAGTTCTTC	CASSQSGSSYNEQFF
TRBD2	TRBJ2-5	-	TRBV11-2	TGTGCCAGCAGCCCCCCCCCAGCGGGGGGGCCTTTTTATGAGACCCAGTACTTC	CASSPPPAGGPFYETQYF
-	TRBJ2-2	-	TRBV5-1	TGCGCCAGCAGCTTGGATGGGACGGGGGTCGGGGAGCTGTTTTTT	CASSLDGTGVGELFF
TRBD1	TRBJ2-7	-	TRBV4-1	TGCGCCAGCAGCCAAGAGACAGGGGGGACCTACGAGCAGTACTTC	CASSQETGGTYEQYF
-	TRBJ2-7	-	TRBV19	TGTGCCAGTAGTATAGATCCCAGTAAGACTACCTACGAGCAGTACTTC	CASSIDPSKTTYEQYF
-	TRBJ1-4	-	TRBV2	TGTGCCAGCAGTGAACGCGACGGGGGTGGGAAACTGTTTTTT	CASSERDGGGKLFF
TRBD1	TRBJ1-5	-	TRBV30	TGTGCCTGGAGTGTTTCAGGGGGATATAGCAATCAGCCCCAGCATTTT	CAWSVSGGYSNQPQHF
-	TRBJ1-5	-	TRBV2	TGTGCCAGCAGTTTTACAGGGAATAGCAATCAGCCCCAGCATTTT	CASSFTGNSNQPQHF
TRBD1	TRBJ1-1	-	TRBV5-8	TGTGCCAGCAGGGATGAATCCGGGACAGGGCTCCCTGGCGGCACTGAAGCTTTCTTT	CASRDESGTGLPGGTEAFF
-	TRBJ1-2	-	TRBV1	TGCACCAGCAGCCCCAGGGGTAGGGTCTATGGCTACACCTTC	CTSSPRGRVYGYTF
-	TRBJ2-2	-	TRBV30	TGTGCCGGAATTCACTACAGGGAGAACGGGGAGCTGTTTTTT	CAGIHYRENGELFF
TRBD1	TRBJ1-4	-	TRBV9	TGTGCCAGCAGCGGAACCGGGACAGGGAATGAAAAACTGTTTTTT	CASSGTGTGNEKLFF
-	TRBJ2-5	-	TRBV5-1	TGCGCCAGCAGCTTGGAGCTAGCGTCGACCCAGTACTTC	CASSLELASTQYF
TRBD1	TRBJ2-7	-	TRBV18	TGTGCCAGCTCAACCGAAGACAGGGGCGAGCAGTACTTC	CASSTEDRGEQYF
TRBD2	TRBJ2-2	-	TRBV6-1	TGTGCCAGCAATATAGCGGGACGGAGGGAGCTGTTTTTT	CASNIAGRRELFF
-	TRBJ1-2	few	TRBV6-1	TGTGCCAGCAGTGAAGATCTTGGGGCCTTGAGGTATGCCTTC	CASSEDLGALRYAF
TRBD2	TRBJ2-4	-	TRBV4-1	TGCGCCAGCAGCCAGGGACTAGCGGGAGCGTACACCAAAAACATTCAGTACTTC	CASSQGLAGAYTKNIQYF
-	TRBJ2-6	-	TRBV7-3	TGTGCCAGCGCCCTATCTGGGGCCAACGTCCTGACTTTC	CASALSGANVLTF
TRBD1	TRBJ1-4	-	TRBV27	TGTGCCAGCAGTCCGGGACAGCGACCCGAAAAACTGTTTTTT	CASSPGQRPEKLFF
TRBD2	TRBJ2-3	-	TRBV18	TGTGCCAGCTCACCAAGAGAACTAGCGGGATCCACAGATACGCAGTATTTT	CASSPRELAGSTDTQYF
-	TRBJ1-2	-	TRBV2	TGTGCCAGCAGCGCACCGGGACTGAGGCCGGGGTTGGATGGCTACACCTTC	CASSAPGLRPGLDGYTF
-	TRBJ2-2	-	TRBV10-3	TGTGCCATCAGTGATGAGTACTCCGGGGAGCTGTTTTTT	CAISDEYSGELFF
TRBD2	TRBJ2-7	-	TRBV6-1	TGTGCCAGCAGTGACCTAGCGGGACCTCCCTACGAGCAGTACTTC	CASSDLAGPPYEQYF
TRBD2	TRBJ2-1	-	TRBV5-1	TGCGCCAGCAGCTTGGCCGAAGCGGGAGTGGATGAGCAGTTCTTC	CASSLAEAGVDEQFF
TRBD1	TRBJ1-1	-	TRBV9	TGTGCCAGCAGCGTAGCTGCAGGGACAGGTGTTGAAGCTTTCTTT	CASSVAAGTGVEAFF
-	TRBJ2-3	-	TRBV5-1	TGCGCCAGCAGCCATCTAGCAACCCGTTCAAATACGCAGTATTTT	CASSHLATRSNTQYF
-	TRBJ1-1	-	TRBV11-1	TGTGCCAGCAGCTCACAGGGGAACACTGAAGCTTTCTTT	CASSSQGNTEAFF